This TCR beta chain appears in the sequencing data of a study of metastatic and nonmetastatic thyroid tumors. Whole-study context: Peripheral blood and tumor or nodule samples from malignant and benign thyroid patients were compared. General study findings and limits: Reportedly, malignant thyroid tumors had significantly higher TCR beta diversity than benign nodules, in blood and tumor.

This clone was counted ten times or more. What it recognizes is unknown. The germline gives CDR1 SGHTA, CDR2 FQGNSA. The CDR3 length is 15 residues. Trimming pared 1 base from V and 7 bases from J, leaving 14 bases between. Authors' processing steps: A classifier of distant metastasis in papillary thyroid cancer was built from CDR3 differences (across clinicopathological groups). MiXCR reprocessed the PCR reads for TCRdb. The V and J calls were determined by TCRdb, not by the authors. The sample carries some 86,000 clones, 12% recorded once. All patients were treatment-naive before thyroid surgery. The clonotype comes from a female donor with papillary thyroid cancer or a benign thyroid nodule (not recorded which). Some clones in this sample may be carry-over from other donors' samples. The material sequenced was tumor tissue. The chain carries TRBV7-2 and TRBJ2-1; D could derive from TRBD1 or TRBD2 (5 bases each). CDR3 residues: CASSLGGGVGNEQFF. As DNA, the CDR3 is TGTGCCAGCAGCTTAGGTGGGGGAGTGGGTAATGAGCAGTTCTTC. The complete variable domain, with remaining parts taken from reference TRBV7-2 and TRBJ2-1, reads GAGVSQSPSNKVTEKGKDVELRCDPISGHTALYWYRQSLGQGLEFLIYFQGNSAPDKSGLPSDRFSAERTGGSVSTLTIQRTQQEDSAVYLCASSLGGGVGNEQFFGPGTRLTVL.